This is a list of T cell receptor beta chains from one sample in a study of blood T cell repertoires in COVID-19. Assay used: immunoSEQ multiplex PCR; TCRdb lists only in-frame clones, some missing. Among about 31,000 clones listed, more than 90% were seen once. Material: peripheral blood. The source is a man in his 70s with active or convalescent COVID-19. Both conserved end residues are part of each CDR3. Fields, in order: clone size, J gene, V gene, D gene, CDR3 DNA, CDR3 protein. A D gene is named only where the DNA matches it firmly. Rows may omit the clone size; those that give it use once, few, many or a size class.

clone_size: .
j_call: TRBJ1-1
v_call: TRBV27
d_call: TRBD1
cdr3_nt: TGTGCCAGCAGATCAGGGGGGACTGAAGCTTTCTTT
cdr3_aa: CASRSGGTEAFF

clone_size: .
j_call: TRBJ2-3
v_call: TRBV19
d_call: TRBD1
cdr3_nt: TGTGCCAGTAGTACGGACAGGGGGCGAGATACGCAGTATTTT
cdr3_aa: CASSTDRGRDTQYF

clone_size: .
j_call: TRBJ2-5
v_call: TRBV7-2
d_call: TRBD2
cdr3_nt: TGTGCCAGCACTTCGGGAGGGCTAGCGGGGGGAACTGGCGGGACCCAGTACTTC
cdr3_aa: CASTSGGLAGGTGGTQYF

clone_size: .
j_call: TRBJ2-7
v_call: TRBV7-3
d_call: .
cdr3_nt: TGTGCCAGCAGCCCACAGGGATACTCCTACGAGCAGTACTTC
cdr3_aa: CASSPQGYSYEQYF

clone_size: .
j_call: TRBJ2-2
v_call: TRBV5-1
d_call: .
cdr3_nt: TGCGCCAGCTACGAGGGCTTAACCGGGGAGCTGTTTTTT
cdr3_aa: CASYEGLTGELFF

clone_size: .
j_call: TRBJ2-1
v_call: TRBV2
d_call: .
cdr3_nt: TGTGCCAGCAGTGAGAGTCCGGGGTTCTCCTACAATGAGCAGTTCTTC
cdr3_aa: CASSESPGFSYNEQFF

clone_size: .
j_call: TRBJ2-2
v_call: TRBV27
d_call: TRBD1
cdr3_nt: TGTGCCAGCAGTCCCATGACAGGGGTGGCCGGGGAGCTGTTTTTT
cdr3_aa: CASSPMTGVAGELFF

clone_size: .
j_call: TRBJ2-5
v_call: TRBV18
d_call: .
cdr3_nt: TGTGCCAGCTCACCATCAGGCAACCAAGAGACCCAGTACTTC
cdr3_aa: CASSPSGNQETQYF

clone_size: .
j_call: TRBJ1-1
v_call: TRBV18
d_call: .
cdr3_nt: TGTGCCAGCTCAAGACAGGACATGAACACTGAAGCTTTCTTT
cdr3_aa: CASSRQDMNTEAFF

clone_size: .
j_call: TRBJ2-5
v_call: TRBV5-1
d_call: TRBD2
cdr3_nt: TGCGCCAGCAGCGGAACTAGCGGGAGGGCCATAGAGACCCAGTACTTC
cdr3_aa: CASSGTSGRAIETQYF

clone_size: .
j_call: TRBJ2-3
v_call: TRBV6-2/TRBV6-3
d_call: TRBD2
cdr3_nt: TGTGCCAGCAGTTACCCGGGACTAGCGGGAAACACAGATACGCAGTATTTT
cdr3_aa: CASSYPGLAGNTDTQYF

clone_size: .
j_call: TRBJ1-2
v_call: TRBV4-3
d_call: TRBD1
cdr3_nt: TGCGCCAGCAGCCAAGGACAGGGGGCGGATGGCTACACCTTC
cdr3_aa: CASSQGQGADGYTF

clone_size: .
j_call: TRBJ1-5
v_call: TRBV7-9
d_call: TRBD1
cdr3_nt: TGTGCCAGCAGCGCGGACAGGGGTGATCAGCCCCAGCATTTT
cdr3_aa: CASSADRGDQPQHF

clone_size: .
j_call: TRBJ1-2
v_call: TRBV10-2
d_call: TRBD1
cdr3_nt: TGCGCCAGCAGTGAACAGGGGGACTATGGCTACACCTTC
cdr3_aa: CASSEQGDYGYTF

clone_size: .
j_call: TRBJ2-1
v_call: TRBV19
d_call: .
cdr3_nt: TGTGCCAGTAGTATCGCGGGATACAATGAGCAGTTCTTC
cdr3_aa: CASSIAGYNEQFF

clone_size: .
j_call: TRBJ2-1
v_call: TRBV19
d_call: TRBD2
cdr3_nt: TGTGCCAGTAGTAGGGGGACTAGCGGGAGTACCTACAATGAGCAGTTCTTC
cdr3_aa: CASSRGTSGSTYNEQFF

clone_size: .
j_call: TRBJ2-5
v_call: TRBV3-1/TRBV3-2
d_call: .
cdr3_nt: TGTGCCAGCAGCCGAGCCGCGGCTCACCAAGAGACCCAGTACTTC
cdr3_aa: CASSRAAAHQETQYF

clone_size: .
j_call: TRBJ1-4
v_call: TRBV10-3
d_call: TRBD1
cdr3_nt: TGTGCCATCAGCGCGGGACAGGGTTCTGAAAAACTGTTTTTT
cdr3_aa: CAISAGQGSEKLFF

clone_size: .
j_call: TRBJ2-1
v_call: TRBV5-1
d_call: .
cdr3_nt: TGCGCCAGCAGCGTTGAGGGGGGGCCCAATCGGGAGCAGTTCTTC
cdr3_aa: CASSVEGGPNREQFF

clone_size: .
j_call: TRBJ1-1
v_call: TRBV2
d_call: .
cdr3_nt: TGTGCCAGCAGCGTCACGGGGGGGAGTACTGAAGCTTTCTTT
cdr3_aa: CASSVTGGSTEAFF

clone_size: .
j_call: TRBJ1-5
v_call: TRBV10-3
d_call: .
cdr3_nt: TGTGCCATCAGTGACGGGGGACAGCCCCAGCATTTT
cdr3_aa: CAISDGGQPQHF

clone_size: .
j_call: TRBJ1-1
v_call: TRBV11-3
d_call: .
cdr3_nt: TGTGCCAGCAGCTTAGAATTGGCCGGGGACACTGAAGCTTTCTTT
cdr3_aa: CASSLELAGDTEAFF

clone_size: few
j_call: TRBJ1-4
v_call: TRBV6-5
d_call: TRBD1
cdr3_nt: TGTGCCAGCAGCAGGGACAGGGCAAATGAAAAACTGTTTTTT
cdr3_aa: CASSRDRANEKLFF

clone_size: once
j_call: TRBJ2-7
v_call: TRBV14
d_call: .
cdr3_nt: TGTGCCAGCAGCCATGACGGGGGGCCCCACGAGCAGTACTTC
cdr3_aa: CASSHDGGPHEQYF

clone_size: .
j_call: TRBJ2-1
v_call: TRBV19
d_call: .
cdr3_nt: TGTGCCAGTAGTATTCAGGAGGGTGGCTCCTACAATGAGCAGTTCTTC
cdr3_aa: CASSIQEGGSYNEQFF

clone_size: .
j_call: TRBJ2-3
v_call: TRBV5-4
d_call: TRBD1
cdr3_nt: TGTGCCAGCAGCACTCGGACAGGGGCCACAGATACGCAGTATTTT
cdr3_aa: CASSTRTGATDTQYF

clone_size: .
j_call: TRBJ1-6
v_call: TRBV30
d_call: .
cdr3_nt: TGTGCCTGGAGGGAACGTATATCAGGGGCCCGTACCTCAAGCTCCTATAATTCACCCCTCCACTTT
cdr3_aa: CAWRERISGARTSSSYNSPLHF

clone_size: .
j_call: TRBJ2-2
v_call: TRBV30
d_call: .
cdr3_nt: TGTGCCTGGAGTCGGTGGCCAGGTGAAACCGGGGAGCTGTTTTTT
cdr3_aa: CAWSRWPGETGELFF

clone_size: few
j_call: TRBJ2-7
v_call: TRBV11-2
d_call: TRBD1
cdr3_nt: TGTGCCAGCAGCCCCCTCGAGCAGGGGGCATACTACGAGCAGTACTTC
cdr3_aa: CASSPLEQGAYYEQYF

clone_size: .
j_call: TRBJ2-3
v_call: TRBV7-7
d_call: .
cdr3_nt: TGTGCTAGCAGCGGACGGGGTACTTTCACAGATACGCAGTATTTT
cdr3_aa: CASSGRGTFTDTQYF

clone_size: .
j_call: TRBJ2-5
v_call: TRBV9
d_call: .
cdr3_nt: TGTGCCAGCAGCGTAGCGGGGAGTAAGACCCAGTACTTC
cdr3_aa: CASSVAGSKTQYF

clone_size: .
j_call: TRBJ2-1
v_call: TRBV10-3
d_call: .
cdr3_nt: TGTGCCATCAGTGCGGGGAATGAGCAGTTCTTC
cdr3_aa: CAISAGNEQFF

clone_size: .
j_call: TRBJ2-3
v_call: TRBV5-1
d_call: TRBD2
cdr3_nt: TGCGCCAGCGGCCCCGGTTTAGGGACTAGCGGAAGCACAGATACGCAGTATTTT
cdr3_aa: CASGPGLGTSGSTDTQYF

clone_size: .
j_call: TRBJ1-2
v_call: TRBV5-4
d_call: .
cdr3_nt: TGTGCCAGCAGCTCGTGGGGGGGAGGAGGCTACACCTTC
cdr3_aa: CASSSWGGGGYTF

clone_size: .
j_call: TRBJ1-2
v_call: TRBV6-2/TRBV6-3
d_call: TRBD1
cdr3_nt: TGTGCCAGCAGCGGCCGGGGGACAGCTAACTATGGCTACACCTTC
cdr3_aa: CASSGRGTANYGYTF

clone_size: .
j_call: TRBJ1-6
v_call: TRBV9
d_call: .
cdr3_nt: TGTGCCAGCAGCGATAGTAATTCACCCCTCCACTTT
cdr3_aa: CASSDSNSPLHF

clone_size: .
j_call: TRBJ2-3
v_call: TRBV28
d_call: .
cdr3_nt: TGTGCCAGCAGTTTCCCCGCAGGGGATACGCAGTATTTT
cdr3_aa: CASSFPAGDTQYF